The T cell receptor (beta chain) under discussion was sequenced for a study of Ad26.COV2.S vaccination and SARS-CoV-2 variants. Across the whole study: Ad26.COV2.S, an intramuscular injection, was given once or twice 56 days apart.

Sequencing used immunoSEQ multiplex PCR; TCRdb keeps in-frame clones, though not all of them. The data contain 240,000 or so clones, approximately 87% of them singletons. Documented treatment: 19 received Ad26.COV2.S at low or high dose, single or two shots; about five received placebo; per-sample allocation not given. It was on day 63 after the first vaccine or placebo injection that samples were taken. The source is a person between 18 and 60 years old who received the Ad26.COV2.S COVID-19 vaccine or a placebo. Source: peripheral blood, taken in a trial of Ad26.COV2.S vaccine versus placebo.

In nucleotides, the CDR3 is TGTGCCAGCAGCTTGAGACAGGGGGCCCCACAGCCCCAGCATTTT. Amino acids: CASSLRQGAPQPQHF. This chain connects TRBV5-6 to TRBJ1-5; the match to TRBD1 covers 10 bases. The CDR3 sequence is 15 residues long. V lost 1 base to trimming and J lost 7 bases; unmatched junction nucleotides: 5. The germline V gene encodes CDR1 SGHDT and CDR2 YYEEEE. Supplemented by reference TRBV5-6 and TRBJ1-5, the full variable domain reads DAGVTQSPTHLIKTRGQQVTLRCSPKSGHDTVSWYQQALGQGPQFIFQYYEEEERQRGNFPDRFSGHQFPNYSSELNVNALLLGDSALYLCASSLRQGAPQPQHFGDGTRLSIL.